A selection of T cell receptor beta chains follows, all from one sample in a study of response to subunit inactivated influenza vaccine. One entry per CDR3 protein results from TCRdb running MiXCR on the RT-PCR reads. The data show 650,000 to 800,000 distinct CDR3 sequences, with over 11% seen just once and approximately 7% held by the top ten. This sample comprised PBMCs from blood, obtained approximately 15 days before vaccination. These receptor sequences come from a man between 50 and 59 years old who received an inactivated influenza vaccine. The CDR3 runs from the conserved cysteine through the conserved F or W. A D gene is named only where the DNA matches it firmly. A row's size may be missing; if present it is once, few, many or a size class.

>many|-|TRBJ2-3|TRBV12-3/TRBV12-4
TGTGCCAGCAGTTTAGGCGTGCACGGAACCGATACGCAGTATTTT
CASSLGVHGTDTQYF
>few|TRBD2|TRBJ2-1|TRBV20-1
TGCAGTGCCCACCCCTCTAGCGGGGCCTACAATGAGCAGTTCTTC
CSAHPSSGAYNEQFF
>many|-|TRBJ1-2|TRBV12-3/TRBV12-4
TGTGCCAGCTCCCCTGGGGGAAACTATGGCTACACCTTC
CASSPGGNYGYTF
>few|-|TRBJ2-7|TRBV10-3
TGTGCCATCAGTGAGTCTTGGACAGCCCCCTACGAGCAGTACTTC
CAISESWTAPYEQYF
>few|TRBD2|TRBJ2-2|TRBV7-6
TGTGCCAGCAGCTTAGTTGGACTAGCGGGAGCTCCGAACACCGGGGAGCTGTTTTTT
CASSLVGLAGAPNTGELFF
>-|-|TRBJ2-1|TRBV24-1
TGTGCCACCAGTGATCTCCAGGGTTACAATGAGCAGTTCTTC
CATSDLQGYNEQFF
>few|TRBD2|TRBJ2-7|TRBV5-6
TGTGCCAGCAGCTCGACCGGGACTAGCTGGTACGAGCAGTACTTC
CASSSTGTSWYEQYF
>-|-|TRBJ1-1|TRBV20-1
TGCAGTGCTTGGTCCTTCGAAGCTTTCTTT
CSAWSFEAFF
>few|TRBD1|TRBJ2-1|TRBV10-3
TGTGCCATCAGTGAGCCGGACAGGGGAAACTACAATGAGCAGTTCTTC
CAISEPDRGNYNEQFF
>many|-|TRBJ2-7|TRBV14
TGTGCCAGCAGCCAATTTTATTCTAATCGGTACGAGCAGTACTTC
CASSQFYSNRYEQYF
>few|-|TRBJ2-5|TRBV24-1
TGTGCCACCAGTGGGGGCCGGGACCAAGAGACCCAGTACTTC
CATSGGRDQETQYF
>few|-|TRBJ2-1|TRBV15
TGTGCCACCAGCAGAGAGGACTCGATTTCCTACAATGAGCAGTTCTTC
CATSREDSISYNEQFF
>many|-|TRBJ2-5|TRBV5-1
TGCGCCAGCAGCTTGGGACTAGGAGAGACCCAGTACTTC
CASSLGLGETQYF
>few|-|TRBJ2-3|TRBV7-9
TGTGCCAGCAGCCCTAGGGGACGGGCTACAGATACGCAGTATTTT
CASSPRGRATDTQYF
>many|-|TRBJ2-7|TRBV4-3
TGCGCCAGCAGCCAAGGGATTACAGGGAACTCCTACGAGCAGTACTTC
CASSQGITGNSYEQYF
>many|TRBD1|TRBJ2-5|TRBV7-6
TGTGCCAGCAGCCCTCGACTACAGGGGAGTATTGAGACCCAGTACTTC
CASSPRLQGSIETQYF
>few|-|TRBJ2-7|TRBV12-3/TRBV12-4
TGTGCCACGGGAACCCACCCCTACGAGCAGTACTTC
CATGTHPYEQYF
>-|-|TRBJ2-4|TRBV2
TGTGCCAGCAGTGAAGCCGGGTCTGTCATTCAGTACTTC
CASSEAGSVIQYF
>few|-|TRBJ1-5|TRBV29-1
TGCAGCGTTAGGGACGGGGGCAATCAGCCCCAGCATTTT
CSVRDGGNQPQHF
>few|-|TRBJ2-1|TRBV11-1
TGTGCCAGCAGCTTAGGGGGGCTTACATACAAACCCTCCTACAATGAGCAGTTCTTC
CASSLGGLTYKPSYNEQFF
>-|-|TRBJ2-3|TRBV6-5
TGTGCCAGCAGTTACGGTGCTGGGAGTGATACGCAGTATTTT
CASSYGAGSDTQYF
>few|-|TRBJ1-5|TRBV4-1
TGCGCCAGCAGCCAAGTTCCCAGGGTCGATCAGCCCCAGCATTTT
CASSQVPRVDQPQHF